Following are 17 T cell receptor beta chains from one sample sequenced in a study of T cells in Graves' hyperthyroidism and ophthalmopathy (dated by TCRdb to the late 2010s). Receptors were amplified or captured by multiplex PCR. Sequencing instrument: Illumina HiSeq 2000. The TCR beta CDR3 regions were amplified from RNA transcripts. A first-round RT-PCR of the TCR CDR3 used the HTBI primer set with the Qiagen OneStep RT-PCR kit. TCRdb itself trimmed the public reads at Q25 with fastp, ran MiXCR and retained productive beta chains. Identical CDR3 proteins give one entry, which carries the most common genes and DNA. The sample has hundreds of thousands of distinct CDR3 sequences on record, 14% of them singletons. About a tenth of the sample is taken by the ten largest. What was sequenced was blood. These receptors were taken from a woman aged 18 to 35 with Graves' hyperthyroidism.

This clonotype appeared a few times. The chain links TRBV27 to TRBJ1-1, with D maybe TRBD1 (5 bases). The V end lost 6 bases, the J end lost 3 bases, and 8 bases lay between the germline ends. The CDR3 has 12 residues. Germline CDR1 reads MNHEY; CDR2 reads SMNVEV (reference sequence). The CDR3 DNA reads as TGTGCCAGCAGGGGGGGGGACACTGAAGCTTTCTTT. Residues: CASRGGDTEAFF.

This clonotype was recorded many times. The CDR3: CASSQVGDREFRGAKNIQYF. The CDR3 DNA sequence: TGTGCCAGCAGCCAAGTAGGGGACAGGGAGTTTCGTGGGGCCAAAAACATTCAGTACTTC. The chain is built from TRBV3-1 and TRBJ2-4, with 9 bases that match TRBD1. Germline CDR1 LGHDT, CDR2 YNNKEL (reference sequence). J gave up 1 base and V 1 base, and 14 bases lay outside the gene matches. CDR3 size: 20 residues.

This clonotype came up a few times. DNA of the CDR3: TGTGCCAGCAGCTTGAGACAGGGGAGAACCTACGAGCAGTACTTC. Protein: CASSLRQGRTYEQYF. This sequence joins TRBV7-2 and TRBJ2-7; 8 nucleotides line up with TRBD1. The germline gives CDR1 SGHTA, CDR2 FQGNSA. V lost 3 bases, J lost 2 bases, and 6 bases stayed unmatched. The CDR3 length is 15 residues.

This chain joins TRBV6-1 and TRBJ2-2; tentatively, D is TRBD1 (5 bases). CDR1 and CDR2 from the germline V gene are MNHNS and SASEGT. This CDR3 is built from 17 residues. The ends were cut back, 9 bases at V and 4 bases at J, with 24 bases in the middle. The CDR3 region has the DNA TGTGCCAGTCTACCCTTCCGCGACAGTCGGGCCACCGGGGAGCTGTTTTTT. This sequence encodes CASLPFRDSRATGELFF.

V usage is TRBV6-1 and J usage is TRBJ1-2; D is undetermined. Trimming left V 3 bases short and J 0 bases short, with 14 bases between. Germline V lookup: CDR1 MNHNS, CDR2 SASEGT. The CDR3 covers 16 residues. The CDR3 sequence: CASSEATLLANYGYTF. Here the CDR3 DNA reads TGTGCCAGCAGTGAGGCCACCCTACTAGCTAACTATGGCTACACCTTC.

This clonotype was found many times. The chain links TRBV5-6 to TRBJ2-7, with D hard to call. The CDR3 contains 14 residues. V was pared by 4 bases and J by 6 bases, with 17 bases between. Germline V lookup: CDR1 SGHDT, CDR2 YYEEEE. CDR3 residues: CASSPQLRPSEQYF. The CDR3 DNA is TGTGCCAGCAGCCCCCAGCTCCGTCCCTCCGAGCAGTACTTC.

This clonotype has a count of ten or more. The chain links TRBV2 to TRBJ1-6; D remains unclear. This CDR3 contains 13 residues. Trimming pared 2 bases from V and 12 bases from J, leaving 11 bases between. CDR1 and CDR2 (germline): SNHLY, FYNNEI. The CDR3 protein is CASSESPSLPLHF. The CDR3 nucleotides are TGTGCCAGCAGTGAATCCCCAAGTCTACCCCTCCACTTT.

This clonotype was seen a handful of times. Here the CDR3 reads CASSVEGGAYEQYF. Written as DNA, the CDR3 is TGTGCCAGCAGTGTTGAGGGGGGCGCCTACGAGCAGTACTTC. The V and J genes are TRBV2 and TRBJ2-7; D is perhaps TRBD1 or TRBD2 (6 bases each). The V gene's germline CDR1 is SNHLY and CDR2 FYNNEI. CDR3 size: 14 residues. V lost 4 bases, J lost 2 bases, and 12 bases lay in between.

This clonotype came up many times. This chain links TRBV2 with TRBJ1-2; D is unresolved. V was pared by 0 bases and J by 0 bases, with 20 bases between. This CDR3 has 19 amino acids. Germline V gene data show CDR1 as SNHLY and CDR2 as FYNNEI. CDR3: CASSEASLLSAASNYGYTF. The CDR3 region has the DNA TGTGCCAGCAGTGAAGCGAGTCTCCTCTCGGCGGCCTCTAACTATGGCTACACCTTC.

The sample holds many counts of this clonotype. The chain links TRBV28 to TRBJ1-2; D remains unclear. This CDR3 has 14 residues. Germline assignment: CDR1 MDHEN and CDR2 SYDVKM. Trimming removed 9 bases from V and 2 bases from J, with 16 bases in between. CDR3 nucleotide sequence: TGTGCCAGTGTGGGTTTGCAGGAGAACTATGGCTACACCTTC. Translating it yields CASVGLQENYGYTF.

This clonotype was found many times. The chain joins TRBV12-3 or TRBV12-4 to TRBJ2-4, with TRBD2 identical over 7 bases. The CDR3 extends over 21 amino acids. V shed 5 bases and J 0 bases; nucleotides not matched to a gene: 22. CDR3 nucleotide sequence: TGTGCCAGCAGTCTTATACCCCTCCTAGCGGACAAGGGTTTAGCCAAAAACATTCAGTACTTC. This codes for CASSLIPLLADKGLAKNIQYF.

In its sample, this clonotype was seen many times. The rearrangement links TRBV20-1 to TRBJ2-7; D gene ambiguous. The CDR3 is made up of 13 amino acids. Trimming cost V 3 bases and J 6 bases, with 15 bases left between them. Germline-derived CDR1 and CDR2 are DFQATT and SNEGSKA (reference sequence). The CDR3 coding sequence is TGCAGTGCTAGCGTCGCCGGTCCGACCGAGCAGTACTTC. Protein sequence: CSASVAGPTEQYF.

This clonotype was seen many times. The chain combines TRBV28 with TRBJ2-5, with 13 bases aligning to TRBD2. J lost 3 bases, V lost 5 bases, and 3 bases had no gene match. This CDR3 has 15 residues. CDR1 is MDHEN and CDR2 is SYDVKM in the germline V gene. The DNA of the CDR3 is TGTGCCAGCAGTACAACTAGCGGGAGGGAAGAGACCCAGTACTTC. Translated, it gives CASSTTSGREETQYF.

The chain uses TRBV5-6 and TRBJ1-5; TRBD1 matches 7 bases. CDR1 and CDR2 from the germline V gene are SGHDT and YYEEEE. The CDR3 spans 15 residues. V gave up 1 base and J gave up 6 bases; unmatched junction bases: 7. The CDR3 bases are TGTGCCAGCAGCTTGCACCGACAGGGAGGTCAGCCCCAGCATTTT. It is translated as CASSLHRQGGQPQHF.

In its sample, this clonotype was seen many times. This sequence joins TRBV19 and TRBJ2-1; 10 positions agree with TRBD2. The CDR3 covers 14 residues. The J segment lost 6 bases and the V segment lost 7 bases, leaving 6 bases of the junction unmatched. CDR1 is LNHDA, CDR2 SQIVND, per germline (reference sequence). The CDR3 bases are TGTGCCAGTACCCCTAGCGGGAGCGCCAATGAGCAGTTCTTC. It yields the protein CASTPSGSANEQFF.

This clonotype has a count of ten or more. V is TRBV24-1 and J is TRBJ2-1, with 9 positions matching TRBD1. Germline V gene data show CDR1 as KGHDR and CDR2 as SFDVKD. CDR3 length: 15 amino acids. V dropped 3 bases and J dropped 5; count of bases not matched to a gene: 4. The CDR3 loop is CATSDRDRANNEQFF. The CDR3 coding sequence is TGTGCCACCAGTGATCGGGACAGGGCAAACAATGAGCAGTTCTTC.

This clonotype was found many times. The rearrangement links TRBV12-3 or TRBV12-4 to TRBJ1-1; no clear D. V lost 5 bases and J lost 2, with 12 bases in between. There are 14 residues in the CDR3. The chain's CDR3 is CASSPYDGNTEAFF. The DNA for the CDR3 is TGTGCCAGCAGTCCGTACGACGGAAACACTGAAGCTTTCTTT.